This T cell receptor beta chain originates from a study of identical twins. Whole-study results and caveats: It was possible that invariant MAIT and iNKT cells partly confounded the zero-insertion analyses. Beta out-of-frame twin sharing showed a weaker excess. Insertions ran lower in abundant cord blood beta clonotypes, though not in memory repertoires.

cDNA carried unique molecular identifiers, and a universal primer site was added by template switching. TCRdb independently ran MiXCR on the 5' RACE reads; one entry per CDR3 protein. This sample has 350,000 or so distinct CDR3 sequences; roughly 9% occur once, and the top ten carry under 9.5%. Of note for this clonotype: The target antigen is unknown.

V lost 5 bases and J lost 3, with 13 bases in between. The CDR3 consists of 14 residues. V usage is TRBV12-3 or TRBV12-4 and J usage is TRBJ2-5; a possible D gene is TRBD2 (6 bases). The receptor's source is a woman between 50 and 59 years old in good health. Sequences were obtained from naive T cells sorted from blood. The CDR3 DNA follows: TGTGCCAGCAGTCGGGGGAGGTTTGAAGAGACCCAGTACTTC. This encodes CASSRGRFEETQYF.